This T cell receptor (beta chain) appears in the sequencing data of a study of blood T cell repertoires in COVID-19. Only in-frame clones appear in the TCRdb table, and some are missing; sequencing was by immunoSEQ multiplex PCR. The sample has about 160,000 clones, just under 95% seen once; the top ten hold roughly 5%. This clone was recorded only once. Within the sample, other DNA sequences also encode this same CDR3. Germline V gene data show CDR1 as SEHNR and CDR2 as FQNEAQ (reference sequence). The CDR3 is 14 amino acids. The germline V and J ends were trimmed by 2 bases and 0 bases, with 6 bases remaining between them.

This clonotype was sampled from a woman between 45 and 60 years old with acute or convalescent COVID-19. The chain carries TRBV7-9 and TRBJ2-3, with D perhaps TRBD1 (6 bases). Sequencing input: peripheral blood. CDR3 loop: CASSLRGSTDTQYF. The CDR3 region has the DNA TGTGCCAGCAGCTTAAGGGGGAGCACAGATACGCAGTATTTT.